This T cell receptor (beta chain) originates from a study of metastatic and nonmetastatic thyroid tumors. V was pared by 1 base and J by 9 bases, with 2 bases of the junction left unmatched. The CDR3 has 13 amino acids. TCRdb re-analyzed the PCR reads through MiXCR. Of tens of thousands of clones in the sample, approximately 24% are singletons; the top ten hold roughly 15%. This clone has ten or more counts. Until they underwent thyroid surgery, no patient had received any treatment. Source material: tumor tissue. V gene TRBV12-3 or TRBV12-4 combines with J gene TRBJ2-1; TRBD2 aligns across 8 bases. The sequence derives from a female donor with papillary thyroid cancer or a benign thyroid nodule (not recorded which). Some clones in this sample may be carry-over from other donors' samples. This chain's CDR3 is CASSLERGLEQFF. The CDR3 nucleotides are TGTGCCAGCAGTTTAGAGCGGGGGCTTGAGCAGTTCTTC.